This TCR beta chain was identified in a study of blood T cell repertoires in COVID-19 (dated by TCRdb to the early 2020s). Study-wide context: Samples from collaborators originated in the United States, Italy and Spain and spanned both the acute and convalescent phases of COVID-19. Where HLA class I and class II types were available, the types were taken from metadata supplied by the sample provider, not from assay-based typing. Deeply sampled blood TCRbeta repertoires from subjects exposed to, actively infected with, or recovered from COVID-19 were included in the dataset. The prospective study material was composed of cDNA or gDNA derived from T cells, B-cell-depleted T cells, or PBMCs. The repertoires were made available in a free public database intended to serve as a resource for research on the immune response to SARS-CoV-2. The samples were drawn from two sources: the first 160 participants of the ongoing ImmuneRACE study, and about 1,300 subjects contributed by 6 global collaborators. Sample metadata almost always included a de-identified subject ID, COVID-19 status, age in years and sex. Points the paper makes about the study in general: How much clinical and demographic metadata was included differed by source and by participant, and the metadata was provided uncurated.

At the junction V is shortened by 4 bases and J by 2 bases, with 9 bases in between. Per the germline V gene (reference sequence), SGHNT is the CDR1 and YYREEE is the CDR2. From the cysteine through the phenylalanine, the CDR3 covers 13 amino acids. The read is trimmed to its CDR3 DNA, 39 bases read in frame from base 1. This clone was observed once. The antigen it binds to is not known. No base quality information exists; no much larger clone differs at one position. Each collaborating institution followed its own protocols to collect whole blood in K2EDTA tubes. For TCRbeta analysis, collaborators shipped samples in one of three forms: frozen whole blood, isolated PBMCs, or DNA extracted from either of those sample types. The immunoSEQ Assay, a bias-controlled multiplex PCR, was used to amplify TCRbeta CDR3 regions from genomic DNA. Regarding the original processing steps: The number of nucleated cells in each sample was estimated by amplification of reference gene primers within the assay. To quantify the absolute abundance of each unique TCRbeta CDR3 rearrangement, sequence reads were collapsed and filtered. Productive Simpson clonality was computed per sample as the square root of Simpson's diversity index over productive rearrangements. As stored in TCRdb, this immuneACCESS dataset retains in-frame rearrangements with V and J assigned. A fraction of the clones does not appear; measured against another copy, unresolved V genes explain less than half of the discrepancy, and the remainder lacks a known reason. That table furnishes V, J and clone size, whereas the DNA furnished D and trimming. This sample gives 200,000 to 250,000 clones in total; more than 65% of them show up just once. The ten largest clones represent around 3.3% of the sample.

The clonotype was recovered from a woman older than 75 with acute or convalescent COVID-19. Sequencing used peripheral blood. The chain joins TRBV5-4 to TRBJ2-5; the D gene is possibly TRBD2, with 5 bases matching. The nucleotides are TGTGCCAGCAGCGTCGGGATGCAAGAGACCCAGTACTTC. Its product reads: CASSVGMQETQYF. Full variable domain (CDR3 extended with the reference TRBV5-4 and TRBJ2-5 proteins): ETGVTQSPTHLIKTRGQQVTLRCSSQSGHNTVSWYQQALGQGPQFIFQYYREEENGRGNFPPRFSGLQFPNYSSELNVNALELDDSALYLCASSVGMQETQYFGPGTRLLVL.